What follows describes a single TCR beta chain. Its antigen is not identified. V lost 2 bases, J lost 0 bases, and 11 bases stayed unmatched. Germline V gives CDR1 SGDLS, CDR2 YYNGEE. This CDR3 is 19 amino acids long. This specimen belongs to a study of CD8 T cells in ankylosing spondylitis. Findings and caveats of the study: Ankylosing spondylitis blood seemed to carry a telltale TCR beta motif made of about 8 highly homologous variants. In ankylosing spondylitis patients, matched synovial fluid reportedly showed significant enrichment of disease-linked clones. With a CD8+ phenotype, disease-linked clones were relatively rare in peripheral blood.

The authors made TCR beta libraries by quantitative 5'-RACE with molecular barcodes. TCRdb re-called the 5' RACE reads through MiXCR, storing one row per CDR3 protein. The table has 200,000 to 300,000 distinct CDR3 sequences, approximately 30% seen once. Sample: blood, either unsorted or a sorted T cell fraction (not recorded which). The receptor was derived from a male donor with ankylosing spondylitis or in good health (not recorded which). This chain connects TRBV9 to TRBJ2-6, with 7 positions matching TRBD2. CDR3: CASSVSRGGHSSGANVLTF. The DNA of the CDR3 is TGTGCCAGCAGCGTTTCCCGCGGGGGTCACTCCTCTGGGGCCAACGTCCTGACTTTC.